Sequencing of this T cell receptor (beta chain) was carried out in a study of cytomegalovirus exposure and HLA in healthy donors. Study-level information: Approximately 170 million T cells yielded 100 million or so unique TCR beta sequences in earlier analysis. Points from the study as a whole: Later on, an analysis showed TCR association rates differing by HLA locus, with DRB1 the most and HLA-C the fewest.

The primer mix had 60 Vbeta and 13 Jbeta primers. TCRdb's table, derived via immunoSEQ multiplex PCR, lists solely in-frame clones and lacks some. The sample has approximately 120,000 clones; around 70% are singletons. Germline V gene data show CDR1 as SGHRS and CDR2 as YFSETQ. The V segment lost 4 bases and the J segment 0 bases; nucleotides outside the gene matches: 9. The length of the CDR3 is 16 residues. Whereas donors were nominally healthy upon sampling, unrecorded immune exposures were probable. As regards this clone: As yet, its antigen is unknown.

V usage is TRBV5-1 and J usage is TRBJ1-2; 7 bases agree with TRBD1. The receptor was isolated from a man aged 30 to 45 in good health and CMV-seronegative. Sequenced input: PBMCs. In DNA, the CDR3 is TGCGCCAGCAGCGTGGGGACAGTAACCACTAACTATGGCTACACCTTC. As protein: CASSVGTVTTNYGYTF.